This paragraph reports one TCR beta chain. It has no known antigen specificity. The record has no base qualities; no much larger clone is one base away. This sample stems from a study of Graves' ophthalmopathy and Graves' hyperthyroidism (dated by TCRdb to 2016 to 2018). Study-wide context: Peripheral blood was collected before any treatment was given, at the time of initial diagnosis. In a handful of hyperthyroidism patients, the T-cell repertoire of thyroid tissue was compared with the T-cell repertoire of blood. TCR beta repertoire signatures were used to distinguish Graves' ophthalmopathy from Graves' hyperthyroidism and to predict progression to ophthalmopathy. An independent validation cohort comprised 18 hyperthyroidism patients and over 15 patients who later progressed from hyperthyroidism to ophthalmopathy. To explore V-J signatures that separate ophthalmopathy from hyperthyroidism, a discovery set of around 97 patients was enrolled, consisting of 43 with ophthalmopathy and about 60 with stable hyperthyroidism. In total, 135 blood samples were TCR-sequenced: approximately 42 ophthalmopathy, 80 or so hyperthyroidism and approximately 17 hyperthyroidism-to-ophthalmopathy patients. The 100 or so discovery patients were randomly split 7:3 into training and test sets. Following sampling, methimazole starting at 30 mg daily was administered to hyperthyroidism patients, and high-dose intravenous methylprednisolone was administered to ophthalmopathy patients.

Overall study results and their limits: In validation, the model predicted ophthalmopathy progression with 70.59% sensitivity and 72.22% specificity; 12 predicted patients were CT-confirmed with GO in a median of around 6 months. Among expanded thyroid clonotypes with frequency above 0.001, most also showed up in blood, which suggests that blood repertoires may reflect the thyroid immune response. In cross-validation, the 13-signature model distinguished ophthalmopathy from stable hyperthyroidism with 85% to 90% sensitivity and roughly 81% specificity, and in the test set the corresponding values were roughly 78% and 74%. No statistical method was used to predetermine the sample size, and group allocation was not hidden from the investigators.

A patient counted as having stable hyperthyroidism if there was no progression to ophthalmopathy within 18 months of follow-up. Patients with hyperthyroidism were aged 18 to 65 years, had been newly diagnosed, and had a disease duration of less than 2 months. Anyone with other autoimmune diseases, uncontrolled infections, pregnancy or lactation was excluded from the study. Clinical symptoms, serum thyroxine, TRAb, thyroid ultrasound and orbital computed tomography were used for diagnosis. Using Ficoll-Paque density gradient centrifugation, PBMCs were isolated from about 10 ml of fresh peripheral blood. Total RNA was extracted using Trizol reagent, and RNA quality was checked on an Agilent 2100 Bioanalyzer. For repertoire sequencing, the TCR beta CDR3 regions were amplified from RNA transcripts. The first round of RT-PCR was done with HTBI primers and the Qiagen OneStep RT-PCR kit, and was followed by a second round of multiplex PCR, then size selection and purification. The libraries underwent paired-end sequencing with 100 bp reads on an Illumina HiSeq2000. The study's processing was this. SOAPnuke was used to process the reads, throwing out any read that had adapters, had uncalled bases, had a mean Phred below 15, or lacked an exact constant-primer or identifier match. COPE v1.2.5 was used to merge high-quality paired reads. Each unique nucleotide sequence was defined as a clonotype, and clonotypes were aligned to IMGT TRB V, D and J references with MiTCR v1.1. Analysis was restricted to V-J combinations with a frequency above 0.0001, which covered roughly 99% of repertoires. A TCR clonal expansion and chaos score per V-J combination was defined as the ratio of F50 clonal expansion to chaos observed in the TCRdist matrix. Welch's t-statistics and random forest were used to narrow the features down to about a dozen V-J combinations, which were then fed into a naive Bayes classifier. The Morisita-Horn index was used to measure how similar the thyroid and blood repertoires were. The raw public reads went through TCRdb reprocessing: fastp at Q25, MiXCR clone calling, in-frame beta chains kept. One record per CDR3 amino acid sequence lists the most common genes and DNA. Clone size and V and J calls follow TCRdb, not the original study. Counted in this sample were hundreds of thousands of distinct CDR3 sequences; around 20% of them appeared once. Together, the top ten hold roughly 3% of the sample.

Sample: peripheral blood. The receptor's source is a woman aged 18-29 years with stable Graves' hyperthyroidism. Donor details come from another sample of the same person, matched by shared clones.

The DNA sequence is given as TGTGCCAGCAGTTCAAGGCCGGCCTACGAGCAGTACTTC. Its amino acids are CASSSRPAYEQYF. The chain is encoded by TRBV6-5 joined to TRBJ2-7; the D gene cannot be named for sure. From cysteine to phenylalanine, the CDR3 is 13 amino acids long. Left in the record is the CDR3 DNA by itself, 39 bases read in frame from the first base. V is clipped by 4 bases and J by 2 bases, and the sequence between their germline boundaries is 9 bases long. Via the germline V gene, CDR1 is MNHEY and CDR2 SVGAGI.